Below, 12 T cell receptor beta chains from the same sample are listed, as sequenced in a study of blood T cell repertoires in COVID-19. The repertoire was sequenced with immunoSEQ multiplex PCR; TCRdb's copy has only in-frame clones and lacks some. The data contain some 160,000 clones, approximately 90% of them singletons. Sequenced input: peripheral blood. Receptors originate from a man between 18 and 29 years old with COVID-19, enrolled during active disease.

This sequence joins TRBV28 and TRBJ1-5; D possibly corresponds to TRBD1 (6 bases). CDR3 length: 14 amino acids. In germline, CDR1 is MDHEN, CDR2 SYDVKM. Trimming took 5 bases from V and 1 from J, leaving 9 bases between them. This chain's CDR3 is CASSDRLSNQPQHF. The CDR3, as DNA: TGTGCCAGCAGTGACAGGTTGAGCAATCAGCCCCAGCATTTT.

This clone was observed a single time. Written as DNA, the CDR3 is TGTGCCAGCAGCCTTTTTGACAGAAACACTGAAGCTTTCTTT. This sequence encodes CASSLFDRNTEAFF. The J gene is TRBJ1-1, the V gene TRBV3-1 (or the pseudogene TRBV3-2), with D perhaps TRBD1 (5 bases). V lost 4 bases and J lost 2, with 11 bases in between. Per germline, CDR1 LGHDT and CDR2 YNNKEL (reference sequence). The CDR3 covers 14 residues.

This clone was recorded only once. The chain uses TRBV6-4 and TRBJ2-3; 10 positions match TRBD1. The CDR3 is made up of 15 amino acids. Losses at the gene ends were 6 bases for V and 5 bases for J; bases not matched to a gene: 8. Germline lookup yields CDR1 MRHNA and CDR2 SNTAGT. CDR3 DNA: TGTGCCAGCAGCGACACGGGACAGGGGTTAGATACGCAGTATTTT. Translating it yields CASSDTGQGLDTQYF.

The chain recombines TRBV19 with TRBJ2-3, with D tentatively TRBD1 (5 bases). The CDR3 contains 14 residues. Per the germline V gene, CDR1 is LNHDA and CDR2 is SQIVND (reference sequence). The V gene lost 5 bases and the J gene lost 3 bases, with 12 bases spanning the gap. The CDR3 coding sequence is TGTGCCAGTAGTGGGGCCGACGTGACAGATACGCAGTATTTT. This sequence encodes CASSGADVTDTQYF. Full variable domain (rest looked up from reference TRBV19 and TRBJ2-3): DGGITQSPKYLFRKEGQNVTLSCEQNLNHDAMYWYRQDPGQGLRLIYYSQIVNDFQKGDIAEGYSVSREKKESFPLTVTSAQKNPTAFYLCASSGADVTDTQYFGPGTRLTVL.

V usage is TRBV14 and J usage is TRBJ2-2; TRBD2 aligns across 16 bases. Unmatched junction bases numbered 5, after V lost 4 bases and J lost 0 bases. In germline, CDR1 is SGHDN, CDR2 FVKESK. This CDR3 is 19 amino acids long. The DNA for the CDR3 is TGTGCCAGCAGCCGCCCGGGACTAGCGGGAGGGCCGAACACCGGGGAGCTGTTTTTT. This codes for CASSRPGLAGGPNTGELFF.

This CDR3 reads CASSQDSGRRYTGELFF. CDR3 bases: TGCGCCAGCAGCCAAGATTCCGGGAGGAGGTACACCGGGGAGCTGTTTTTT. The J gene is TRBJ2-2, the V gene TRBV4-3, with TRBD2 identical over 7 bases. CDR3 length equals 17 residues. Germline V gene data show CDR1 as LGHNA and CDR2 as YSLEER. The junction had 7 bases not matched to a gene; V was cut back by 0 bases and J by 3 bases.

This rearrangement joins TRBV6-2 or TRBV6-3 to TRBJ2-5; 13 nucleotides align to TRBD2. Per the germline V gene, CDR1 is MNHEY and CDR2 is SVGEGT. CDR3 size: 15 residues. V gave up 5 bases and J gave up 5 bases; unmatched junction bases: 5. The CDR3 region has the DNA TGTGCCAGCAGTCCGCGACTAGCGGGAGGCGAGACCCAGTACTTC. It encodes CASSPRLAGGETQYF.

The rearrangement uses TRBV9 and TRBJ1-2; possible D gene TRBD1, 5 bases. This CDR3 region has 13 residues. Trimming removed 0 bases at V and 7 bases at J, with 10 bases between. CDR1 and CDR2 (germline): SGDLS, YYNGEE. CDR3 DNA: TGTGCCAGCAGCGTAGCGTTGGGGGGTGGCTACACCTTC. Translating it yields CASSVALGGGYTF.

The chain links TRBV5-8 to TRBJ1-1; D gene uncertain. This CDR3 contains 15 residues. Trimming stripped 0 bases from V and 1 base from J, with 10 bases between. Germline V CDR1 and CDR2: SGHTS, YDEGEE. Here the CDR3 reads CASSLGSDKNTEAFF. For the CDR3, the DNA is TGTGCCAGCAGCTTGGGTAGTGACAAGAACACTGAAGCTTTCTTT.

The V gene is TRBV12-3 or TRBV12-4, the J gene TRBJ1-2, with D unresolved. Trimming cost V 3 bases and J 4 bases, with 9 bases left between them. This CDR3 spans 13 amino acids. The CDR3 DNA sequence: TGTGCCAGCAGTTTGGGCTCAAGCTATGGCTACACCTTC. Translation gives CASSLGSSYGYTF.

J is TRBJ2-7 and V is TRBV28; D gene unclear. CDR3 length: 13 amino acids. CDR1 is MDHEN, CDR2 SYDVKM, per germline. V was cut by 6 bases and J by 2 bases, with 11 bases left in between. Here the CDR3 DNA reads TGTGCCAGCAGAAACAGCCTGGCCTACGAGCAGTACTTC. Translating gives CASRNSLAYEQYF. The entire variable domain, with the rest obtained from reference TRBV28 and TRBJ2-7, is as follows: DVKVTQSSRYLVKRTGEKVFLECVQDMDHENMFWYRQDPGLGLRLIYFSYDVKMKEKGDIPEGYSVSREKKERFSLILESASTNQTSMYLCASRNSLAYEQYFGPGTRLTVT.

The chain couples TRBV5-1 to TRBJ1-1; weak D call: TRBD1 (6 bases). CDR1 and CDR2 from the germline V gene are SGHRS and YFSETQ. V was shortened by 4 bases and J by 0 bases, with 13 bases between the two germline ends. The CDR3 runs 15 residues. The DNA of the CDR3 is TGCGCCAGCAGCCCACGACAGGACATGAACACTGAAGCTTTCTTT. This gives the protein CASSPRQDMNTEAFF.